Only a few counts were recorded for the clone carrying this T cell receptor (beta chain). The data were obtained in a study of human T cells and chemical hapten exposure. Time point of the sample: patch test 3, about 24 weeks after DPC sensitization. Documented treatment: therapeutic diphenylcyclopropenone sensitization with weekly scalp DPC. One entry per CDR3 protein, called by TCRdb with MiXCR from the RACE reads. The sample records some 60,000 distinct CDR3 sequences, around 12% being singletons. The junction had 8 bases not matched to a gene; V was cut back by 5 bases and J by 2 bases. Germline CDR1 DFQATT, CDR2 SNEGSKA (reference sequence). The CDR3 loop spans 14 amino acids.

The chain uses TRBV20-1 and TRBJ1-1; 7 bases line up with TRBD1. The input for sequencing was whole blood, taken in connection with sensitization to the hapten diphenylcyclopropenone (DPC). The clonotype originates from a man aged 30 to 39 with alopecia areata. Some clones in this sample may be carry-over from other donors' samples. The CDR3 bases are TGCAGTGCTCTGGACAGGCGAGTCAACACTGAAGCTTTCTTT. This encodes CSALDRRVNTEAFF.